The T cell receptor (beta chain) under discussion was sequenced for a study of T cell responses to AZD1222 COVID-19 vaccine. As for the study in general: Some second doses came at about 4 weeks and others at about 12 weeks; these were pooled. Study-wide results and limits: Donors, mostly white British, included more females; clonal diversity was possibly underestimated. A rise in Spike-specific TCR breadth and depth followed two AZD1222 doses. Baseline seropositivity occurred in only a handful of AZD1222 recipients.

Remarks on this clone: As yet, its antigen is unknown.

The CDR3 runs to 14 residues. The V gene's germline CDR1 is SGHDT and CDR2 YYEEEE. The ends were cut back, 4 bases at V and 2 bases at J, with 12 bases in the middle. Clones were sequenced by immunoSEQ multiplex PCR, and TCRdb holds only the in-frame ones, with some missing. The table includes 120,000 to 150,000 clones, under 95% detected once. The clonotype originates from an adult in good health. The genes are TRBV5-6 and TRBJ2-5; the D is unclear. This sample comprised peripheral blood, obtained on day 0 of AZD1222 vaccination. The CDR3: CASSLGRMQETQYF. As DNA, the CDR3 is TGTGCCAGCAGCCTTGGACGGATGCAAGAGACCCAGTACTTC.